This record covers a single T cell receptor (beta chain). Its antigen is still unknown. Data came from immunoSEQ multiplex PCR; TCRdb stores just in-frame clones and leaves some out. The sample shows about 73,000 clones, approximately 80% of them seen only once. This sample was included in a study of glioma-infiltrating T cells after dendritic cell vaccination. Fresh-frozen tumor tissue and more than two years of survival data were available for all. None of the glioblastoma patients had an isocitrate dehydrogenase mutation. Study-wide points: Survival was not directly related to TCR clonality in these patients.

The germline CDR1 and CDR2 sequences are MGHDK and SYGVNS. The J segment lost 11 bases and the V segment lost 8 bases, leaving 11 bases of the junction unmatched. CDR3 length: 13 residues. Sequencing was performed on blood, taken before dendritic cell vaccination. The receptor comes from a human donor with glioblastoma. The chain couples TRBV25-1 to TRBJ2-1, with TRBD2 identical over 8 bases. The CDR3 sequence: CASWGGAGGKQFF. The CDR3 DNA follows: TGTGCCAGCTGGGGTGGGGCGGGGGGTAAGCAGTTCTTC.